This TCR beta chain was observed in a study of T cell repertoires in cytomegalovirus infection. Study-level background: CMV epitopes used comprised recently identified HLA-C-restricted ones and well-studied HLA-B-restricted ones. Shared public TCR beta signatures pointed to both CMV infection and a matching HLA type.

Regarding the study as a whole: HLA-C-restricted, CMV-specific TCR beta clonotypes were dominant ex vivo.

MiXCR, applied by TCRdb to the reads, yields one record per CDR3 protein. The table records approximately 990,000 distinct CDR3 sequences, roughly 30% of them present only once. This clonotype was observed a handful of times. Its antigen is not identified. One base away lies a much larger clone, so this may be a sequencing read error. CDR3 length: 13 amino acids. Germline lookup yields CDR1 SNHLY and CDR2 FYNNEI. The source was cultured CD8+ T cells from PBMCs, collected from culture after CMV antigen stimulation. The receptor was derived from a human donor in good health (CMV status not recorded). Some clones in this sample may be carry-over from other donors' samples. This sequence joins TRBV2 and TRBJ1-2, with 7 positions matching TRBD1. CDR3 protein: CVTQDRLSYGYTF. CDR3 DNA: TGTGTCACCCAGGACAGGCTCTCATATGGCTACACCTTC.